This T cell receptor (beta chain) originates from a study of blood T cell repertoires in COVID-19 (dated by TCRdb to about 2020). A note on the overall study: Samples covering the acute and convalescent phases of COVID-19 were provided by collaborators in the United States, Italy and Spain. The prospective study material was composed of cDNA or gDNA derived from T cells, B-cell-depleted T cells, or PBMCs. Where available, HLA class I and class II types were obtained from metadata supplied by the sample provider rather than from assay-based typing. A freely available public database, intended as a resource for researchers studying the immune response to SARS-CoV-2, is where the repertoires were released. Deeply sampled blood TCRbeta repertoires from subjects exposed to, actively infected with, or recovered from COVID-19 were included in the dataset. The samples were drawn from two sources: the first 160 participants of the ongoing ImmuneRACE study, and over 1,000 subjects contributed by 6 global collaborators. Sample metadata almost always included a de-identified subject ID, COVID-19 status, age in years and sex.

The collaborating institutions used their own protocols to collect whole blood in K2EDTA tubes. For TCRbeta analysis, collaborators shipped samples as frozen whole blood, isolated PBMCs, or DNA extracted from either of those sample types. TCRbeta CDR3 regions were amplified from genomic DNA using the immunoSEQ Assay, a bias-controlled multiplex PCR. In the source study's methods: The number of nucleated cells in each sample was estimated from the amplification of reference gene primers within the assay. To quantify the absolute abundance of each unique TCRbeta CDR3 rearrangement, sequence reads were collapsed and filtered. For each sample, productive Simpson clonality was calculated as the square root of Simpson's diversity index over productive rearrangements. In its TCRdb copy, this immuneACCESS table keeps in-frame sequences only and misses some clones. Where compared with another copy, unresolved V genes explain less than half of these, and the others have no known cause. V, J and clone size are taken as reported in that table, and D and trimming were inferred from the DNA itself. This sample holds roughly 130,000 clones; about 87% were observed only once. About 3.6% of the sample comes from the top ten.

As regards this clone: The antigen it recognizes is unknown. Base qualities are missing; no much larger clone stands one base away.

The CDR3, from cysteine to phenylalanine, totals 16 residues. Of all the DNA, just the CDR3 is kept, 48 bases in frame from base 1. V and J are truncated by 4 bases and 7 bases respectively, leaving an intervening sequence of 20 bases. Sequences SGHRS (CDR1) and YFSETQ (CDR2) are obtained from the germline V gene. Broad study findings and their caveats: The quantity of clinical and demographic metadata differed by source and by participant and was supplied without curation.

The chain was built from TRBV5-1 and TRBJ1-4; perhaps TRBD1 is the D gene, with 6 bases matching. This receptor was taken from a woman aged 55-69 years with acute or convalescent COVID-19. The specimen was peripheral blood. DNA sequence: TGCGCCAGCAGCGCATTAGGGCAGGGGTTAGGTGAAAAACTGTTTTTT. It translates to CASSALGQGLGEKLFF.